A single sample gave rise to the 23 T cell receptor beta chains below, sequenced in a study of cytomegalovirus exposure and HLA in healthy donors. Vbeta (60) and Jbeta (13) primers were used in the PCR. Measured with immunoSEQ multiplex PCR; TCRdb has only the in-frame clones, and not every one. Found here are some 190,000 clones, about three quarters of them singletons; the top ten hold around 1.6%. Sequencing was done on a sample of PBMCs. The receptors derive from a man aged 18 to 30 in good health and CMV-seronegative.

This rearrangement joins TRBV28 to TRBJ2-7, with D unresolved. V lost 1 base and J 4 bases, leaving 11 bases between the germline ends. Germline CDR1 and CDR2: MDHEN and SYDVKM. This CDR3 has 14 amino acids. The CDR3 loop is CASSLLRNVYEQYF. The CDR3 DNA sequence: TGTGCCAGCAGTTTATTGAGAAACGTGTACGAGCAGTACTTC.

The V gene is TRBV29-1, the J gene TRBJ2-3; D uncertain. The CDR3 contains 12 residues. Trimming shortened V by 4 bases and J by 0 bases, and 5 bases separated the two germline ends. Per the germline V gene, CDR1 is SQVTM and CDR2 is ANQGSEA. The CDR3: CSVVASTDTQYF. The CDR3 bases are TGCAGCGTTGTAGCTAGCACAGATACGCAGTATTTT.

V usage is TRBV9 and J usage is TRBJ1-1; D remains unclear. The CDR3 has 15 amino acids. V lost 3 bases, J lost 2 bases, and 14 bases lay in between. CDR1 SGDLS and CDR2 YYNGEE come from the germline V gene. CDR3 nucleotide sequence: TGTGCCAGCAGCGGAGAAAAGGAGGTCAACACTGAAGCTTTCTTT. The encoded protein is CASSGEKEVNTEAFF.

This clone was recorded only once. J is TRBJ1-2 and V is TRBV5-5; no clear D gene. The CDR3 has 14 residues. Germline CDR1 is SGHKS and CDR2 is YYEKEE (reference sequence). Trimming stripped 1 base from V and 4 bases from J, with 11 bases between. The CDR3 nucleotides read TGTGCCAGCAGCTTGTTTGGAGGGTCCTATGGCTACACCTTC. The encoded protein is CASSLFGGSYGYTF.

This sequence joins TRBV5-1 and TRBJ2-5, with D perhaps TRBD1 (6 bases). This CDR3 region has 14 residues. V was clipped by 2 bases and J by 5 bases, with 13 bases between them. Per germline, CDR1 SGHRS and CDR2 YFSETQ. The CDR3 coding sequence is TGCGCCAGCAGCTTCGGCACAGGGTGGGAGACCCAGTACTTC. It specifies CASSFGTGWETQYF. The complete variable domain, with remaining parts taken from reference TRBV5-1 and TRBJ2-5, reads KAGVTQTPRYLIKTRGQQVTLSCSPISGHRSVSWYQQTPGQGLQFLFEYFSETQRNKGNFPGRFSGRQFSNSRSEMNVSTLELGDSALYLCASSFGTGWETQYFGPGTRLLVL.

The CDR3 spells CASSVGGTTDTQYF. The DNA of the CDR3 is TGTGCCAGCAGCGTAGGAGGTACCACAGATACGCAGTATTTT. V and J are TRBV9 and TRBJ2-3; D is unresolved. Germline V lookup: CDR1 SGDLS, CDR2 YYNGEE. This CDR3 spans 14 amino acids. V was trimmed by 0 bases and J by 2 bases, leaving 7 bases between them.

This sequence joins TRBV12-5 and TRBJ1-2; D possibly corresponds to TRBD1 (5 bases). Trimming removed 6 bases at V and 0 bases at J, with 14 bases between. Germline CDR1 LGHNT, CDR2 FRNRAP. This CDR3 is built from 15 residues. For the CDR3, the DNA is TGTGCTAGTGGCAGCGAGGACACACCTAACTATGGCTACACCTTC. Amino acid sequence: CASGSEDTPNYGYTF.

This clone was recorded a few times. The rearrangement uses TRBV4-2 and TRBJ2-7; TRBD2 matches at 8 bases. The J segment lost 6 bases and the V segment lost 2 bases, leaving 9 bases of the junction unmatched. CDR3 size: 15 residues. Germline assignment: CDR1 LGHNA and CDR2 YNFKEQ. DNA for the CDR3: TGTGCCAGCAGCCAACCGGGACTAGGGGAAAGCGAGCAGTACTTC. Translated, it gives CASSQPGLGESEQYF.

This chain links TRBV6-4 with TRBJ2-3; TRBD2 matches at 10 bases. V lost 0 bases, J lost 6 bases, and 6 bases stayed unmatched. The germline CDR1 and CDR2 sequences are MRHNA and SNTAGT. The length of the CDR3 is 16 residues. CDR3 coding DNA: TGTGCCAGCAGTGACTCCCGACTAGCGGGTTCTGATACGCAGTATTTT. It specifies CASSDSRLAGSDTQYF.

This clone showed up just a few times. The CDR3 loop reads CASSFTGTGIYEQYF. CDR3 nucleotide sequence: TGTGCCAGCAGCTTTACCGGGACAGGGATTTACGAGCAGTACTTC. This chain connects TRBV7-2 to TRBJ2-7; 9 nucleotides align to TRBD1. V shed 3 bases and J 4 bases; nucleotides not matched to a gene: 7. The length of the CDR3 is 15 residues. Looked up from germline, CDR1 is SGHTA and CDR2 is FQGNSA. The whole variable domain, remainder taken from reference TRBV7-2 and TRBJ2-7, is GAGVSQSPSNKVTEKGKDVELRCDPISGHTALYWYRQSLGQGLEFLIYFQGNSAPDKSGLPSDRFSAERTGGSVSTLTIQRTQQEDSAVYLCASSFTGTGIYEQYFGPGTRLTVT.

The rearrangement links TRBV9 to TRBJ2-7, with unresolved D. Germline CDR1 SGDLS, CDR2 YYNGEE. The germline V and J ends were trimmed by 4 bases and 2 bases, with 13 bases remaining between them. CDR3 length equals 14 residues. The CDR3, as DNA: TGTGCCAGCAGCCTCGCTGAGGTGCCCTACGAGCAGTACTTC. Translation: CASSLAEVPYEQYF.

This chain links TRBV30 with TRBJ2-3; no reliable D call. The germline gives CDR1 GTSNPN, CDR2 SVGIG (reference sequence). There are 14 residues in the CDR3. The germline V and J ends were trimmed by 7 bases and 4 bases, with 18 bases remaining between them. In DNA form, the CDR3 reads TGTGCCTCCACCTCCGGGTTTGCGGCAGATACGCAGTATTTT. Residues: CASTSGFAADTQYF.

CDR3 region: CSARDHESQHF. In DNA form, the CDR3 reads TGCAGTGCTAGAGATCACGAGTCCCAGCATTTT. This chain uses TRBV20-1 with TRBJ1-5; no definite D call. The CDR3 sequence is 11 residues long. V was clipped by 0 bases and J by 11 bases, with 8 bases between them. Germline values: CDR1 DFQATT, CDR2 SNEGSKA (reference sequence).

V gene TRBV5-4 combines with J gene TRBJ2-2; D remains unclear. CDR3 length equals 13 residues. In germline, CDR1 is SGHNT, CDR2 YYREEE (reference sequence). Trimming pared 2 bases from V and 5 bases from J, leaving 7 bases between. CDR3 DNA: TGTGCCAGCAGCTTAATCGGGACCGGGGAGCTGTTTTTT. Its translation is CASSLIGTGELFF.

The CDR3 DNA is TGTGCCAGCAGCTTGGACCGGTCTCGGCAGTTCTTC. Amino acids: CASSLDRSRQFF. V usage is TRBV5-6 and J usage is TRBJ2-1; D gene uncertain. Germline-derived CDR1 and CDR2 are SGHDT and YYEEEE. V shed 0 bases and J shed 12 bases, with 10 bases lying between them. The CDR3 runs to 12 residues.

The V and J genes are TRBV9 and TRBJ2-3; 8 bases are shared with TRBD2. Germline-derived CDR1 and CDR2 are SGDLS and YYNGEE. Unmatched junction bases numbered 7, after V lost 2 bases and J lost 5 bases. The CDR3 is 15 amino acids. Written as DNA, the CDR3 is TGTGCCAGCAGCGTGGGTAGCGGGGCGGTAGATACGCAGTATTTT. It yields the protein CASSVGSGAVDTQYF.

This chain connects TRBV10-3 to TRBJ1-2, with D maybe TRBD1 (5 bases). CDR3 length equals 13 residues. The V end lost 3 bases, the J end lost 7 bases, and 12 bases lay between the germline ends. From germline, CDR1 is ENHRY and CDR2 SYGVKD. The CDR3 here is CAISEAQGLGYTF. CDR3 nucleotide sequence: TGTGCCATCAGTGAAGCCCAGGGCCTTGGCTACACCTTC.

The CDR3 reads CASSDKQGIGHNSPLHF. As DNA, the CDR3 is TGTGCCAGCAGCGATAAACAGGGGATCGGGCACAATTCACCCCTCCACTTT. The chain has TRBV5-6 and TRBJ1-6; 7 positions agree with TRBD1. Trimming cost V 4 bases and J 7 bases; bases outside gene matches: 14. CDR3 length equals 17 residues. Germline CDR1 is SGHDT and CDR2 is YYEEEE.

The gene calls are TRBV4-2 and TRBJ2-3, with 11 bases identical to TRBD2. V shed 1 base, J shed 6 bases, and the junction held 6 bases outside the gene matches. The germline V gene encodes CDR1 LGHNA and CDR2 YNFKEQ. The CDR3 runs to 16 residues. CDR3 loop: CASSQGGLAGPDTQYF. The DNA of the CDR3 is TGTGCCAGCAGCCAAGGCGGACTAGCGGGCCCGGATACGCAGTATTTT.

This sequence joins TRBV5-1 and TRBJ2-7, with 12 bases identical to TRBD2. CDR1 and CDR2 from the germline V gene are SGHRS and YFSETQ. This CDR3 is 14 amino acids long. The ends lost 0 bases at V and 7 bases at J; junction bases unmatched: 2. In DNA, the CDR3 is TGCGCCAGCAGCTTGGGACTAGCGGGGGAAGAGCAGTACTTC. This sequence encodes CASSLGLAGEEQYF.

This clone was recorded a few times. V usage is TRBV9 and J usage is TRBJ2-1; 14 positions agree with TRBD2. The V gene end was trimmed by 4 bases and the J gene end by 8 bases; junction bases not matched to a gene: 8. CDR1 and CDR2 (germline): SGDLS, YYNGEE. The CDR3 covers 16 residues. The CDR3 region has the DNA TGTGCCAGCAGCATCGGGACTAGCGGGGGTCTCGATGAGCAGTTCTTC. The encoded protein is CASSIGTSGGLDEQFF.

CDR3 residues: CASRDSGGAGNTIYF. The CDR3 region has the DNA TGTGCCAGCCGAGATTCAGGGGGCGCGGGAAACACCATATATTTT. This rearrangement joins TRBV6-5 to TRBJ1-3, with 8 bases fitting TRBD1. Germline CDR1 and CDR2: MNHEY and SVGAGI. The junction had 10 bases not matched to a gene; V was cut back by 8 bases and J by 4 bases. The CDR3 length is 15 residues.

The chain's CDR3 is CAWSWRIDTQYF. The CDR3, as DNA: TGTGCCTGGAGTTGGAGAATAGATACGCAGTATTTT. The rearrangement joins TRBV30 to TRBJ2-3; D unclear. Between the trimmed V and J ends, which lost 2 bases and 5 bases, there was a span of 8 bases. Germline V gene lookup returns CDR1 GTSNPN and CDR2 SVGIG (reference sequence). CDR3 length: 12 amino acids.